This T cell receptor (beta chain) was observed in a study of T cell repertoires in cytomegalovirus infection. TCRdb used MiXCR to reprocess the reads, holding one entry per CDR3 protein. Of some 450,000 distinct CDR3 sequences in the sample, roughly 30% were seen once. The CDR3 spans 16 residues. CDR1 is DFQATT, CDR2 SNEGSKA, per germline (reference sequence). After removal of 3 bases from V and 4 bases from J, the junction contained 10 bases not matched to a gene. This sequence originates from a human donor in good health (CMV status not recorded). Some clones in this sample may be carry-over from other donors' samples. This chain uses TRBV20-1 with TRBJ1-5; 9 nucleotides match TRBD1. Sequenced sample: PBMCs. CDR3 in amino acids: CSARISGTGKNQPQHF. The CDR3 nucleotides read TGCAGTGCTAGGATATCCGGGACAGGGAAAAATCAGCCCCAGCATTTT.